This T cell receptor beta chain was sequenced for a study of shared clonotypes between healthy human individuals. The ends lost 6 bases at V and 7 bases at J; junction bases unmatched: 10. From germline, CDR1 is SGHTA and CDR2 FQGTGA. CDR3 length: 15 residues. Using immunoSEQ multiplex PCR, the repertoire was profiled, and TCRdb retains in-frame clones only, with some absent. The profile shows 1 million to 1.2 million clones, 77% of them singletons. Specimen: memory CD4+ T cells from PBMCs. Subset reported: CD45RA-negative fraction. This rearrangement joins TRBV7-3 to TRBJ2-2; 8 bases line up with TRBD2. The source is a man aged 18 to 29 in good health. Some clones in this sample may be carry-over from other donors' samples. The CDR3 loop is CASRTTLSGVGELFF. In DNA form, the CDR3 reads TGTGCCAGCAGAACCACCCTTAGCGGGGTCGGGGAGCTGTTTTTT.